This TCR beta chain comes out of a study of blood T cell repertoires in COVID-19. Study context: Donors in the United States, Italy and Spain gave samples during acute or convalescent COVID-19. Nucleic acid was either cDNA or gDNA, and it came from T cells, B-cell-depleted T cells, or PBMCs.

Clinical histories supplied by participants themselves formed the basis of cohort assignment. In the original processing: Amplification from reference gene primers served as the basis for estimated nucleated cell counts. Only in-frame clones appear in the TCRdb table, and some are missing; sequencing was by immunoSEQ multiplex PCR. Clonal size and the V and J genes are those of that table, whereas D and trimming came from the DNA. The sample contains 340,000 or so clones, approximately 86% of which appear only once. This TCR was sampled from a woman between 35 and 50 years old with acute COVID-19. The sample taken for sequencing was PBMCs or T cells enriched from blood (not recorded which).

The CDR3 here is CASSLERDRGSNQPQHF. CDR3 in DNA: TGTGCCAGCAGCTTAGAGCGGGACAGGGGTAGCAATCAGCCCCAGCATTTT. The rearrangement links TRBV7-8 to TRBJ1-5; 10 bases are shared with TRBD1. Germline loops: CDR1 SGHVS, CDR2 FQNEAQ. CDR3 length: 17 residues. V was pared by 1 base and J by 0 bases, with 3 bases of the junction left unmatched.